This T cell receptor (beta chain) was recovered during a study of shared T cell receptors in the human thymus. Method: immunoSEQ multiplex PCR; TCRdb's copy keeps in-frame clones and lacks some. The profile covers some 760,000 clones, with around 85% appearing a single time and 0.008% to 0.011% taken by the ten largest. Trimming stripped 3 bases from V and 2 bases from J, with 4 bases between. The CDR3 is made up of 12 amino acids. CDR1 and CDR2 (germline): KGHSH, LQKENI. This sample also appeared in a second study, on human thymus T cells. That study adds: Those donating were healthy Finnish infants in corrective surgery for congenital heart defects. Thymus tissue was removed during corrective cardiac surgery. Related research described strongly overlapping thymic repertoires in unrelated people.

The chain joins TRBV18 to TRBJ2-5; no firm D call. What was sequenced was thymocytes. This receptor was obtained from a girl less than two years old with a congenital heart defect. CDR3 coding DNA: TGTGCCAGCTCACCCTTACAAGAGACCCAGTACTTC. This codes for CASSPLQETQYF.